These T cell receptor beta chains were read from a single sample in a study of T cell responses to AZD1222 COVID-19 vaccine. The table came from immunoSEQ multiplex PCR; TCRdb's copy has only in-frame clones and leaves some out. Of about 40,000 clones detected, approximately 85% appear once; the ten largest clones hold approximately 26%. Here the sequenced sample was peripheral blood, taken 28 days after the second dose of the MenACWY control vaccine. These receptor sequences come from an adult who received the MenACWY meningococcal vaccine as a control. CDR3s include the opening cysteine and the closing phenylalanine or tryptophan. The D gene is left open where the match is weak. Only some rows state a clone size, as once, few, many or a class for expanded clones.

TRBJ2-7 TRBD2 . TRBV19 CASSTLGTSGTEQYF TGTGCCAGTAGTACTCTCGGGACTAGCGGGACCGAGCAGTACTTC
TRBJ1-4 TRBD1 few TRBV28 CASSSPGGAGEKLFF TGTGCCAGCAGTTCCCCAGGGGGCGCGGGTGAAAAACTGTTTTTT
TRBJ1-5 TRBD1 . TRBV19 CASRAGTGGSQPQHF TGTGCCAGTAGGGCCGGGACAGGGGGCTCACAGCCCCAGCATTTT
TRBJ2-5 TRBD1 . TRBV3-1/TRBV3-2 CASIPTRDSLPGTQYF TGTGCCAGCATCCCCACCCGGGACAGTTTACCAGGGACCCAGTACTTC
TRBJ2-1 TRBD2 . TRBV6-6 CASTGLADNEQFF TGTGCCAGCACGGGACTAGCGGACAATGAGCAGTTCTTC
TRBJ2-2 . . TRBV7-2 CASSLGRLSTGELFF TGTGCCAGCAGCCTGGGACGTCTGAGCACCGGGGAGCTGTTTTTT
TRBJ2-7 . . TRBV28 CAISDISYEQYF TGTGCCATCAGTGATATTTCCTACGAGCAGTACTTC
TRBJ1-2 TRBD1 . TRBV9 CASSLGTGGSYGYTF TGTGCCAGCAGCCTCGGGACAGGGGGCTCCTATGGCTACACCTTC
TRBJ1-2 . . TRBV25-1 CASSELTYGYTF TGTGCCAGCAGTGAACTGACCTATGGCTACACCTTC
TRBJ2-5 . . TRBV27 CASSFRGETQYF TGTGCCAGCAGTTTTCGGGGAGAGACCCAGTACTTC
TRBJ2-7 . . TRBV6-5 CASSYLTGSYEQYF TGTGCCAGCAGTTACCTGACAGGTTCCTACGAGCAGTACTTC
TRBJ2-1 . . TRBV10-3 CAISGVGDEQFF TGTGCCATCAGTGGGGTTGGCGATGAGCAGTTCTTC
TRBJ2-5 TRBD1 . TRBV6-2/TRBV6-3 CASSYSRDSGRETQYF TGTGCCAGCAGTTACTCGAGGGACAGTGGCCGGGAGACCCAGTACTTC
TRBJ2-7 TRBD1 . TRBV28 CASSEYRGPTYEQYF TGTGCCAGCAGTGAATACAGGGGGCCCACCTACGAGCAGTACTTC
TRBJ2-1 . . TRBV6-5 CASSYGRARGYEQFF TGTGCCAGCAGTTACGGTCGGGCCCGTGGTTATGAGCAGTTCTTC
TRBJ2-3 . . TRBV6-5 CASAGAYVGTQYF TGTGCCAGCGCGGGGGCTTACGTGGGTACGCAGTATTTT
TRBJ1-1 . . TRBV13 CASSHNRAGGSRPEAFF TGTGCCAGCAGCCATAACCGCGCGGGCGGTAGTCGGCCTGAAGCTTTCTTT
TRBJ2-7 . . TRBV19 CASRDRSAQPYEQYF TGTGCCAGTAGAGACAGGTCTGCCCAACCCTACGAGCAGTACTTC
TRBJ1-3 . . TRBV6-1 CASSDPEAGNTIYF TGTGCCAGCAGTGATCCGGAGGCTGGAAACACCATATATTTT
TRBJ2-1 TRBD2 . TRBV2 CASSLAVLYEQFF TGTGCCAGCAGTCTAGCGGTACTCTACGAGCAGTTCTTC
TRBJ2-3 . once TRBV5-1 CASSLTLLDTQYF TGCGCCAGCAGCTTGACTTTACTAGATACGCAGTATTTT
TRBJ2-3 TRBD1 . TRBV15 CATSRNWDSFTDTQYF TGTGCCACCAGCAGAAACTGGGACAGCTTCACAGATACGCAGTATTTT
TRBJ2-7 . . TRBV28 CASTLFPGNYEQYF TGTGCCAGCACTCTCTTTCCGGGGAACTACGAGCAGTACTTC
TRBJ2-7 TRBD2 . TRBV24-1 CATSDSGRANYEQYF TGTGCCACCAGTGATAGTGGGAGGGCTAACTACGAGCAGTACTTC
TRBJ1-1 TRBD1 . TRBV11-2 CASRRSGGTEAFF TGTGCCAGCAGACGATCAGGGGGGACTGAAGCTTTCTTT
TRBJ2-5 . once TRBV6-2/TRBV6-3 CASSYAETQYF TGTGCCAGCAGTTACGCTGAGACCCAGTACTTC
TRBJ2-7 . . TRBV28 CASSLSNYEQYF TGTGCCAGCAGTTTATCCAACTACGAGCAGTACTTC
TRBJ1-3 . . TRBV30 CAWSVSGNTIYF TGTGCCTGGAGTGTATCTGGAAACACCATATATTTT
TRBJ1-6 . . TRBV5-8 CASSLRPGNNSPLHF TGTGCCAGCAGCTTGAGGCCGGGGAATAATTCACCCCTCCACTTT
TRBJ2-3 TRBD2 . TRBV28 CASSFAGVDTQYF TGTGCCAGCAGTTTTGCGGGAGTAGATACGCAGTATTTT
TRBJ2-1 TRBD1 once TRBV19 CASRQGVYNEQFF TGTGCCAGTAGACAGGGGGTCTACAATGAGCAGTTCTTC
TRBJ2-3 TRBD1 . TRBV19 CASSLPGTGEGDTQYF TGTGCCAGTAGTCTTCCCGGGACAGGGGAAGGAGATACGCAGTATTTT
TRBJ2-5 TRBD2 once TRBV19 CASSTGNAGGTQYF TGTGCCAGTAGTACCGGCAATGCGGGAGGGACCCAGTACTTC
TRBJ2-7 . once TRBV28 CASSPGDSGAWFEQYF TGTGCCAGCAGTCCCGGCGATAGCGGTGCATGGTTCGAGCAGTACTTC
TRBJ2-7 . . TRBV10-3 CAIKGTYEQYF TGTGCCATAAAAGGGACCTACGAGCAGTACTTC
TRBJ2-1 . . TRBV6-4 CASSETNYGEQFF TGTGCCAGCAGTGAAACGAACTATGGGGAGCAGTTCTTC
TRBJ1-1 . . TRBV7-2 CASSLTLNTEAFF TGTGCCAGCAGCTTAACGTTGAACACTGAAGCTTTCTTT
TRBJ1-6 . . TRBV11-2 CASSLPPLRGRSPLHF TGTGCCAGCAGCTTACCCCCGCTCCGGGGCCGCTCACCCCTCCACTTT
TRBJ2-7 TRBD2 . TRBV7-2 CASSFSGRGDEQYF TGTGCCAGCAGCTTTAGCGGGAGGGGCGACGAGCAGTACTTC
TRBJ2-3 . once TRBV11-2 CASSNTDTQYF TGTGCCAGCAGCAACACAGATACGCAGTATTTT
TRBJ2-1 TRBD2 . TRBV7-2 CASSSNGLAGGSSEQFF TGTGCCAGCAGCTCGAACGGACTAGCGGGAGGGTCCAGTGAGCAGTTCTTC
TRBJ2-2 TRBD1 . TRBV29-1 CSVGTGGSGGELFF TGCAGCGTTGGTACAGGGGGTAGCGGCGGGGAGCTGTTTTTT
TRBJ2-5 TRBD2 . TRBV5-4 CASSSGLAEETQYF TGTGCCAGCAGCTCCGGACTAGCAGAAGAGACCCAGTACTTC
TRBJ1-4 TRBD1 . TRBV28 CASSWDREKNEKLFF TGTGCCAGCAGTTGGGACAGGGAGAAAAATGAAAAACTGTTTTTT
TRBJ1-2 TRBD1 . TRBV4-1 CASSQVPWDRGDNYGYTF TGCGCCAGCAGCCAAGTCCCCTGGGACAGGGGGGATAACTATGGCTACACCTTC
TRBJ1-1 . . TRBV5-6 CASSLVSPGWRGMNTEAFF TGTGCCAGCAGCTTGGTATCGCCAGGGTGGAGGGGAATGAACACTGAAGCTTTCTTT
TRBJ2-4 TRBD1 once TRBV5-1 CASSLGTGVAKNIQYF TGCGCCAGCAGCTTGGGAACAGGGGTAGCCAAAAACATTCAGTACTTC
TRBJ2-3 TRBD2 . TRBV6-5 CASTQGLLNTDTQYF TGTGCCAGCACCCAGGGACTATTAAACACAGATACGCAGTATTTT
TRBJ1-1 . few TRBV7-8 CASSLEGDTEAFF TGTGCCAGCAGCTTAGAGGGGGACACTGAAGCTTTCTTT
TRBJ2-3 . . TRBV9 CASSVGDTQYF TGTGCCAGCAGCGTGGGCGATACGCAGTATTTT
TRBJ1-1 . . TRBV5-4 CASNLGSEAFF TGTGCCAGCAACCTCGGTTCTGAAGCTTTCTTT
TRBJ2-3 . . TRBV7-9 CASSSPRSTDTQYF TGTGCCAGCAGCTCCCCTCGAAGCACAGATACGCAGTATTTT
TRBJ2-2 . . TRBV6-5 CASRWDKVVGELFF TGTGCCAGCAGATGGGACAAAGTGGTCGGGGAGCTGTTTTTT
TRBJ2-7 TRBD2 . TRBV2 CASSQAGSSYEQYF TGTGCCAGCAGCCAAGCGGGAAGCTCCTACGAGCAGTACTTC
TRBJ1-2 . . TRBV6-1 CASSQDSYGYTF TGTGCCAGCAGTCAGGACAGCTATGGCTACACCTTC
TRBJ1-2 . . TRBV28 CASKSKFARGGTSYTF TGTGCCAGCAAAAGTAAATTCGCGCGGGGAGGCACAAGCTACACCTTC
TRBJ2-5 . . TRBV12-3/TRBV12-4 CASSFFREETQYF TGTGCCAGCAGTTTCTTTCGGGAAGAGACCCAGTACTTC
TRBJ1-4 TRBD1 . TRBV27 CASSVNRQGLGEKLFF TGTGCCAGCAGTGTTAATCGACAGGGCCTAGGTGAAAAACTGTTTTTT
TRBJ2-1 . once TRBV27 CASSFRSGYNEQFF TGTGCCAGCAGTTTCCGGAGTGGTTACAATGAGCAGTTCTTC